Listed here are 25 T cell receptor beta chains from one sample, sequenced in a study of T-cell memory formation after mild COVID-19. A single record per CDR3 protein comes from TCRdb applying MiXCR to the 5' RACE reads. The sample has 150,000 to 200,000 distinct CDR3 sequences; roughly 23% are singletons. Sequencing input: PBMCs or a T cell subset sorted from them (not recorded which). Receptor source: an adult woman who had mild COVID-19 (a few samples of this study predate the infection). Cell type and time point are not known.

This clonotype was counted only a few times. This rearrangement joins TRBV7-2 to TRBJ2-7, with D tentatively TRBD2 (6 bases). The CDR3 is made up of 14 amino acids. CDR1 and CDR2 (germline): SGHTA, FQGNSA. Trimming shortened V by 2 bases and J by 3 bases, and 11 bases separated the two germline ends. The CDR3: CASSLLEGSYEQYF. The CDR3 region has the DNA TGTGCCAGCAGCTTATTGGAGGGGAGCTACGAGCAGTACTTC.

This chain joins TRBV4-1 and TRBJ1-1; 9 nucleotides line up with TRBD1. Losses at the gene ends were 4 bases for V and 6 bases for J; bases not matched to a gene: 9. Germline CDR1 reads MGHRA; CDR2 reads YSYEKL. The CDR3 covers 15 residues. The DNA for the CDR3 is TGCGCCAGCAGCCGAGGGACAGGGAGGGTCCCTGAAGCTTTCTTT. It yields the protein CASSRGTGRVPEAFF.

The chain is built from TRBV6-5 and TRBJ2-1; D not certain. This CDR3 has 13 amino acids. With 6 bases removed from V and 9 bases from J, the gap between germline ends came to 15 bases. Germline V gives CDR1 MNHEY, CDR2 SVGAGI. The CDR3 here is CASRPDSLREQFF. Here the CDR3 DNA reads TGTGCCAGCAGGCCCGATAGTTTGCGTGAGCAGTTCTTC.

In its sample, this clonotype was seen a few times. The J gene is TRBJ2-2, the V gene TRBV25-1; D might be TRBD2 (5 bases). This CDR3 contains 16 residues. Germline CDR1 reads MGHDK; CDR2 reads SYGVNS. V lost 6 bases and J lost 2, with 16 bases in between. Written as DNA, the CDR3 is TGTGCCAGCAGCGCCAACGGGGTTTTTAACACCGGGGAGCTGTTTTTT. This gives the protein CASSANGVFNTGELFF.

CDR3 bases: TGTGCCAGCAGCTTGGAAGGGGTCTGGAATGAGCAGTTCTTC. Protein product: CASSLEGVWNEQFF. V gene TRBV5-5 combines with J gene TRBJ2-1; the D gene is possibly TRBD1 (5 bases). Trimming left V 0 bases short and J 7 bases short, with 11 bases between. The V gene's germline CDR1 is SGHKS and CDR2 YYEKEE (reference sequence). CDR3 length: 14 residues. Using reference TRBV5-5 and TRBJ2-1 for the parts outside the CDR3, the full variable domain is DAGVTQSPTHLIKTRGQQVTLRCSPISGHKSVSWYQQVLGQGPQFIFQYYEKEERGRGNFPDRFSARQFPNYSSELNVNALLLGDSALYLCASSLEGVWNEQFFGPGTRLTVL.

The rearrangement links TRBV6-6 to TRBJ2-6, with TRBD2 matching over 10 bases. The CDR3 is 22 amino acids. J was trimmed by 1 base and V by 0 bases; bases with no gene match: 15. CDR1 and CDR2 from the germline V gene are MNHNY and SVGAGI (reference sequence). The CDR3 DNA reads as TGTGCCAGCAGTTACTCGTCGACTAGCGGGTCCATTAATCTATCTGGGGCCAACGTCCTGACTTTC. It specifies CASSYSSTSGSINLSGANVLTF.

The V gene is TRBV7-9, the J gene TRBJ2-5; no clear D gene. Trimming left V 3 bases short and J 5 bases short, with 7 bases between. Germline values: CDR1 SEHNR, CDR2 FQNEAQ (reference sequence). The CDR3 runs 12 residues. The CDR3 protein is CASSLIVETQYF. The DNA of the CDR3 is TGTGCCAGCAGCTTGATTGTGGAGACCCAGTACTTC.

V usage is TRBV4-1 and J usage is TRBJ2-1; 8 nucleotides align to TRBD1. With 6 bases clipped from V and 4 bases from J, the junction kept 8 bases outside the gene matches. This CDR3 spans 15 amino acids. The germline V gene has CDR1 MGHRA and CDR2 YSYEKL. As DNA, the CDR3 is TGCGCCAGCAGTCGGGACAGGCCTTCATACAATGAGCAGTTCTTC. Encoded protein: CASSRDRPSYNEQFF.

This clonotype was seen only a few times. The J gene is TRBJ2-1, the V gene TRBV13; 8 bases are a match to TRBD2. CDR3 length: 16 amino acids. Germline assignment: CDR1 PRHDT and CDR2 FYEKMQ (reference sequence). The trim removed 0 bases at V and 4 bases at J, leaving 5 bases unmatched. Written as DNA, the CDR3 is TGTGCCAGCAGCTTAGGTGGTAGCGGGGAATACAATGAGCAGTTCTTC. This sequence encodes CASSLGGSGEYNEQFF.

This clonotype occurred a few times. The V gene is TRBV4-2, the J gene TRBJ2-7, with D uncertain. CDR1 is LGHNA and CDR2 is YNFKEQ in the germline V gene. The length of the CDR3 is 14 residues. The V end lost 4 bases, the J end lost 6 bases, and 16 bases lay between the germline ends. CDR3 region: CASSLTPGGSEQYF. The DNA of the CDR3 is TGTGCCAGCAGCCTGACCCCGGGTGGAAGCGAGCAGTACTTC.

The rearrangement joins TRBV9 to TRBJ2-1, with 10 bases that match TRBD1. The CDR3 is 16 residues long. V shed 4 bases, J shed 6 bases, and the junction held 10 bases outside the gene matches. CDR1 and CDR2 (germline): SGDLS, YYNGEE. The CDR3 DNA sequence: TGTGCCAGCAGCAATAGCCGGGACAGGGGCGGCAATGAGCAGTTCTTC. It codes for CASSNSRDRGGNEQFF.

The CDR3 loop is CASSLGTGGHEQYF. The CDR3 DNA is TGCGCCAGCAGCTTAGGGACAGGCGGGCACGAGCAGTACTTC. This chain uses TRBV4-1 with TRBJ2-7; TRBD1 aligns across 8 bases. The germline CDR1 and CDR2 sequences are MGHRA and YSYEKL. J gave up 5 bases and V 5 bases, and 8 bases lay outside the gene matches. This CDR3 comprises 14 residues.

In its sample, this clonotype was seen a few times. The genes are TRBV30 and TRBJ2-2, with D maybe TRBD1 (5 bases). The CDR3 totals 12 residues. Trimming pared 2 bases from V and 10 bases from J, leaving 11 bases between. The germline gives CDR1 GTSNPN, CDR2 SVGIG (reference sequence). The chain's CDR3 is CAWSHAGPELFF. Here the CDR3 DNA reads TGTGCCTGGAGTCACGCAGGGCCGGAGCTGTTTTTT.

This clonotype was counted a few times. This rearrangement joins TRBV5-4 to TRBJ2-3; no clear D. The CDR3 extends over 14 amino acids. Germline-derived CDR1 and CDR2 are SGHNT and YYREEE (reference sequence). Trimming removed 3 bases from V and 6 bases from J, with 14 bases in between. In DNA form, the CDR3 reads TGTGCCAGCAGCTCCACCGGGCCTAGTGATACGCAGTATTTT. It codes for CASSSTGPSDTQYF.

The rearrangement uses TRBV4-1 and TRBJ2-7; 8 bases line up with TRBD1. Unmatched junction bases numbered 11, after V lost 4 bases and J lost 6 bases. The CDR3 is 15 residues long. The germline V gene encodes CDR1 MGHRA and CDR2 YSYEKL. The CDR3 coding sequence is TGCGCCAGCAGCCCACCGGGACAGGTTGGTTCCGAGCAGTACTTC. The encoded protein is CASSPPGQVGSEQYF.

The rearrangement joins TRBV7-2 to TRBJ2-1; D gene unclear. This CDR3 has 16 residues. V gave up 1 base and J gave up 0 bases, with 10 bases separating them. The germline V gene has CDR1 SGHTA and CDR2 FQGNSA. The CDR3 reads CASSLVGFSSYNEQFF. Written as DNA, the CDR3 is TGTGCCAGCAGCTTAGTTGGGTTTAGCTCCTACAATGAGCAGTTCTTC.

This clonotype was found a few times. The rearrangement links TRBV7-8 to TRBJ2-1; D unresolved. Germline V gene lookup returns CDR1 SGHVS and CDR2 FQNEAQ. The CDR3 is made up of 12 amino acids. V was shortened by 3 bases and J by 5 bases, with 5 bases between the two germline ends. CDR3 DNA: TGTGCCAGCAGCTTCCGGGACAATGAGCAGTTCTTC. It is translated as CASSFRDNEQFF.

The genes are TRBV6-5 and TRBJ2-3; 7 nucleotides line up with TRBD2. V lost 0 bases and J lost 4; bases outside the gene matches: 7. Germline CDR1 is MNHEY and CDR2 is SVGAGI. The CDR3 totals 16 residues. The CDR3 nucleotides read TGTGCCAGCAGTTACTCCCGGCGGGAGATGGCAGATACGCAGTATTTT. Its translation: CASSYSRREMADTQYF.

V and J are TRBV7-8 and TRBJ2-3, with TRBD2 matching 11 bases. This CDR3 has 15 amino acids. Germline CDR1 is SGHVS and CDR2 is FQNEAQ. V lost 6 bases to trimming and J lost 4 bases; unmatched junction nucleotides: 6. CDR3 DNA: TGTGCCAGCAGTCCTACTAGCGGGAGAGCAGATACGCAGTATTTT. Translating gives CASSPTSGRADTQYF.

This clonotype turned up a few times. The V and J genes are TRBV20-1 and TRBJ2-1; D may be TRBD2 (7 bases). Germline-derived CDR1 and CDR2 are DFQATT and SNEGSKA (reference sequence). The CDR3 runs 14 residues. Trimming shortened V by 3 bases and J by 4 bases, and 13 bases separated the two germline ends. The CDR3 coding sequence is TGCAGTGCTAGTGGGGGGGGCTTGTACAATGAGCAGTTCTTC. This translates into CSASGGGLYNEQFF.

The chain joins TRBV29-1 to TRBJ2-1; the D gene is possibly TRBD2 (6 bases). Trimming took off 3 bases at V and 1 base at J, with 13 bases between the two ends. This CDR3 region has 15 residues. Germline V CDR1 and CDR2: SQVTM, ANQGSEA. The CDR3 region is CSVDGLALSYNEQFF. For the CDR3, the DNA is TGCAGCGTTGACGGGCTAGCGCTGTCCTACAATGAGCAGTTCTTC.

This clonotype was seen just once. The chain carries TRBV6-5 and TRBJ2-7, with TRBD2 matching 8 bases. The CDR3 extends over 15 amino acids. Germline CDR1 reads MNHEY; CDR2 reads SVGAGI. V dropped 7 bases and J dropped 3; count of bases not matched to a gene: 11. The CDR3 DNA reads as TGTGCCAGCACCGGACCTTCCAGCGGGGGCTACGAGCAGTACTTC. The encoded protein is CASTGPSSGGYEQYF.

The sample holds many counts of this clonotype. The CDR3 nucleotides are TGTGCCAGCAGTTTTGGTCAGCCCCAGCATTTT. Amino acids: CASSFGQPQHF. V and J are TRBV12-3 or TRBV12-4 and TRBJ1-5; D is uncertain. V was clipped by 3 bases and J by 6 bases, with 3 bases between them. The CDR3 spans 11 residues.

The chain has TRBV28 and TRBJ1-6, with 9 nucleotides matching TRBD1. Trimming cost V 4 bases and J 10 bases; bases outside gene matches: 8. This CDR3 has 15 residues. Germline loops: CDR1 MDHEN, CDR2 SYDVKM. The CDR3 here is CASSSTLTGGSPLHF. Here the CDR3 DNA reads TGTGCCAGCAGTTCCACTTTGACAGGGGGATCACCCCTCCACTTT.

About this clonotype itself: Being one base from a much bigger clone, this may be a read error. The chain links TRBV5-6 to TRBJ1-5; D remains unclear. With 0 bases removed from V and 3 bases from J, the gap between germline ends came to 4 bases. The CDR3 totals 13 residues. Germline assignment: CDR1 SGHDT and CDR2 YYEEEE. The CDR3 region has the DNA TGTGCCAGCAGCTTGGGGAACAATCAGCCCCAGCATTTT. Its protein is CASSLGNNQPQHF.